This T cell receptor beta chain was sequenced in a study of cytomegalovirus exposure and HLA in healthy donors. J lost 4 bases, V lost 9 bases, and 11 bases had no gene match. Germline loops: CDR1 ENHRY, CDR2 SYGVKD. The CDR3 covers 14 residues. General study results and limits: In a later analysis, 15,000 to 20,000 TCR beta sequences were associated with HLA alleles at 0.05 false discovery rate. Rarity held for most TCR sequences, but there were some public TCRs that occurred in many donors.

60 Vbeta and 13 Jbeta primers were used in PCR. The assay was immunoSEQ multiplex PCR, and TCRdb's table has in-frame clones only and misses some. This sample's clone table lists approximately 140,000 clones. On this clone itself: The target antigen is unknown.

The TCR sequence derives from a man aged 35 to 55 in good health and CMV-seronegative. The chain combines TRBV10-3 with TRBJ2-7, with 8 bases matching TRBD1. The sample comprised PBMCs. CDR3 sequence: CAMNPGTGGYEQYF. The CDR3 nucleotides are TGTGCCATGAACCCCGGCACAGGGGGGTACGAGCAGTACTTC.